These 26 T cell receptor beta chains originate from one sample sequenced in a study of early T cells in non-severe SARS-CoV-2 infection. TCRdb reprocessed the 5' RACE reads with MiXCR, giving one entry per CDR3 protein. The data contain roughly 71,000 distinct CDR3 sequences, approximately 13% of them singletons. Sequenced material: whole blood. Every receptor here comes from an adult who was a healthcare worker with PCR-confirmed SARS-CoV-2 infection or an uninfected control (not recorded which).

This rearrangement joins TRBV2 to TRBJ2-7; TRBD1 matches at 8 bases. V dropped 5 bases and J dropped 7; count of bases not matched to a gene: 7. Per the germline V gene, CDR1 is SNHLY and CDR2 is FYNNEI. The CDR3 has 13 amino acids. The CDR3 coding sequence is TGTGCCAGCAGTAGACAGGGGCGAGGGGAGCAGTACTTC. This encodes CASSRQGRGEQYF.

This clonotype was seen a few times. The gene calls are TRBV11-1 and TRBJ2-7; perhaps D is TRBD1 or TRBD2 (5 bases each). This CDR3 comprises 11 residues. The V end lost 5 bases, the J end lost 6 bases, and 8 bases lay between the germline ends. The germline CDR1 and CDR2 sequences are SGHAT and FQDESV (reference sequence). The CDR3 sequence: CASSQRGEQYF. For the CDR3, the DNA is TGTGCCAGCAGCCAGAGGGGCGAGCAGTACTTC.

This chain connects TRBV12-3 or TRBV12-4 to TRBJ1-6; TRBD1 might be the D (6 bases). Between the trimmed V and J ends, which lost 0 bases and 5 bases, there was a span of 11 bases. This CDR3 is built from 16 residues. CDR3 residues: CASSLAGHKNNSPLHF. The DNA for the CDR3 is TGTGCCAGCAGTTTAGCGGGACATAAAAATAATTCACCCCTCCACTTT.

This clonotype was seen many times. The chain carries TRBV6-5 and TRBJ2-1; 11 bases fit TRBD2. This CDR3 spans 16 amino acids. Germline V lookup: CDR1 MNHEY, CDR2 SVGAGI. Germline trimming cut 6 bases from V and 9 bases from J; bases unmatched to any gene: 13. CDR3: CASRKQLAGVFREQFF. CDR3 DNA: TGTGCCAGCAGAAAACAACTAGCGGGAGTTTTTCGTGAGCAGTTCTTC.

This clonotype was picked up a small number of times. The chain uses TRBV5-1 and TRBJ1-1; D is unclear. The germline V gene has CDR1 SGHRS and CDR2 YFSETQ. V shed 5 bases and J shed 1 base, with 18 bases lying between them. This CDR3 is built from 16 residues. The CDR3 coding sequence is TGCGCCAGCAGACAATTGGAGCGGGGTTCGAACACTGAAGCTTTCTTT. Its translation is CASRQLERGSNTEAFF.

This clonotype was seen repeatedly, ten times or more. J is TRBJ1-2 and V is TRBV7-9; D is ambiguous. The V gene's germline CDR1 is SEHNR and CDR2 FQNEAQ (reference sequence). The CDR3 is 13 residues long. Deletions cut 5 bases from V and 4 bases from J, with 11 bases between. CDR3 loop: CASSPLAGYGYTF. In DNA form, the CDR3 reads TGTGCCAGCAGCCCCCTGGCAGGCTATGGCTACACCTTC. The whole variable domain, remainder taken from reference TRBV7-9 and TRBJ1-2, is DTGVSQNPRHKITKRGQNVTFRCDPISEHNRLYWYRQTLGQGPEFLTYFQNEAQLEKSRLLSDRFSAERPKGSFSTLEIQRTEQGDSAMYLCASSPLAGYGYTFGSGTRLTVV.

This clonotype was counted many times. The chain's CDR3 is CASSQDLGIGISQPQHF. For the CDR3, the DNA is TGCGCCAGCAGCCAAGATTTAGGGATCGGGATCAGTCAGCCCCAGCATTTT. V gene TRBV4-1 combines with J gene TRBJ1-5; D not resolved. This CDR3 has 17 amino acids. Trimming took off 0 bases at V and 6 bases at J, with 18 bases between the two ends. CDR1 is MGHRA and CDR2 is YSYEKL in the germline V gene.

The CDR3 DNA is TGTGCCAGCAGCGCCAGCGGGAGGGCCGGTTACGAGCAGTACTTC. It translates to CASSASGRAGYEQYF. V gene TRBV7-2 combines with J gene TRBJ2-7, with TRBD2 matching over 10 bases. CDR3 length: 15 amino acids. Germline V CDR1 and CDR2: SGHTA, FQGNSA. The J segment lost 4 bases and the V segment lost 5 bases, leaving 8 bases of the junction unmatched.

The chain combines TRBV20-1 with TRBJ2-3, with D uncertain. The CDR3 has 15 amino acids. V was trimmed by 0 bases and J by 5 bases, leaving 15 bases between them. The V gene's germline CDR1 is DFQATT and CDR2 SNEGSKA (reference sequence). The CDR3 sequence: CSARDLQGPVDTQYF. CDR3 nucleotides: TGCAGTGCTAGAGATCTTCAAGGGCCCGTAGATACGCAGTATTTT.

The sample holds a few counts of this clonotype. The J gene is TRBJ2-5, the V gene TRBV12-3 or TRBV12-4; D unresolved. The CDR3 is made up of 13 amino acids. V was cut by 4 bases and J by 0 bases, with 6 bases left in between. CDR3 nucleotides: TGTGCCAGCAGTTCGACACACCAAGAGACCCAGTACTTC. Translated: CASSSTHQETQYF.

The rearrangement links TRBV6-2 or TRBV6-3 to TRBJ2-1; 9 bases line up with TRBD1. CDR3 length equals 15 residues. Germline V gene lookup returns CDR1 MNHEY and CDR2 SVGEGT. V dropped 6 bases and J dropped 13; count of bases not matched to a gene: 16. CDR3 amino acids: CASRPSSGTGTSQFF. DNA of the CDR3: TGTGCCAGCAGACCCTCATCCGGGACAGGGACCTCCCAGTTCTTC.

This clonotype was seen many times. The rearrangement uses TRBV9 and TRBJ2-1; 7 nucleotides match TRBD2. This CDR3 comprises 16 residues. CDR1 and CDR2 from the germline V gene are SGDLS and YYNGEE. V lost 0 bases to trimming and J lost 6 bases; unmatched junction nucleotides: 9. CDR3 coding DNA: TGTGCCAGCAGCGTAGCGGGGGGATCCGACTTCAATGAGCAGTTCTTC. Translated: CASSVAGGSDFNEQFF.

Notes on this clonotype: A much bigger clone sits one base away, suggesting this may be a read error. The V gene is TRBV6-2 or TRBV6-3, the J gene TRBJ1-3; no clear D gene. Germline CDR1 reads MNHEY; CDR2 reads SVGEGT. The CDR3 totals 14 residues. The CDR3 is CAISYGSSGNTIYF. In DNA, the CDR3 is TGTGCCATCAGTTACGGGAGCTCTGGAAACACCATATATTTT.

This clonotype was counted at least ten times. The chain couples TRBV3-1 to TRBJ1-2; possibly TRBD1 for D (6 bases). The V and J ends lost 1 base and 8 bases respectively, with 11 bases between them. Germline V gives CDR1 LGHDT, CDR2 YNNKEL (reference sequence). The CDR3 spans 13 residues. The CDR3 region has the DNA TGTGCCAGCAGCCAAGGACAGGTAGTAGGCTACACCTTC. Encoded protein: CASSQGQVVGYTF.

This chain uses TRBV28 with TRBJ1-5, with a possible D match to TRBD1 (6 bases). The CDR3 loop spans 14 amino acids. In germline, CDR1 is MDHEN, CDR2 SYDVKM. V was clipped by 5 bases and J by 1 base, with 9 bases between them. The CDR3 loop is CASSAGHSNQPQHF. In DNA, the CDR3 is TGTGCCAGCAGTGCGGGACACAGCAATCAGCCCCAGCATTTT.

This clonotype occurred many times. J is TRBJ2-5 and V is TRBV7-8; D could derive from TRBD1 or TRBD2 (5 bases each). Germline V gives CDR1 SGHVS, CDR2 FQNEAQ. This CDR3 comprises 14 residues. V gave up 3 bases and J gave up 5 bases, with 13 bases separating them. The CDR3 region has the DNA TGTGCCAGCAGCTTCGGGGCTAAATTCGAGACCCAGTACTTC. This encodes CASSFGAKFETQYF.

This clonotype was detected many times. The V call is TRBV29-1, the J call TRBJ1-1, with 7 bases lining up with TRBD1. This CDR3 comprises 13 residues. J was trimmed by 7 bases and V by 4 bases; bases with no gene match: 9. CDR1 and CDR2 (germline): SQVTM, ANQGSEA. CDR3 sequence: CSVARDSWSEAFF. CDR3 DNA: TGCAGCGTTGCAAGGGACAGCTGGAGTGAAGCTTTCTTT.

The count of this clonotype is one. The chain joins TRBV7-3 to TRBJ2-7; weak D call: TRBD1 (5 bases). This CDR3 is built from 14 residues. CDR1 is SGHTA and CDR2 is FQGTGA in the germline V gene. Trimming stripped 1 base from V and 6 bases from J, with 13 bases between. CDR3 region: CASSLRGRESEQYF. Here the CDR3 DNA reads TGTGCCAGCAGCTTAAGGGGCCGCGAGTCCGAGCAGTACTTC. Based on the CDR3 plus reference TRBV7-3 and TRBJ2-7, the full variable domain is GAGVSQTPSNKVTEKGKYVELRCDPISGHTALYWYRQSLGQGPEFLIYFQGTGAADDSGLPNDRFFAVRPEGSVSTLKIQRTERGDSAVYLCASSLRGRESEQYFGPGTRLTVT.

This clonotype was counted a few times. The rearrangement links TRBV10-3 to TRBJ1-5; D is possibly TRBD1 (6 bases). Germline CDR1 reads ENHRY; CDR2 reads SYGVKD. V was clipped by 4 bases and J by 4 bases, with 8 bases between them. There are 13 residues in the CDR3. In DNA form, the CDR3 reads TGTGCCATCAGTGGACAGGATAATCAGCCCCAGCATTTT. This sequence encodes CAISGQDNQPQHF.

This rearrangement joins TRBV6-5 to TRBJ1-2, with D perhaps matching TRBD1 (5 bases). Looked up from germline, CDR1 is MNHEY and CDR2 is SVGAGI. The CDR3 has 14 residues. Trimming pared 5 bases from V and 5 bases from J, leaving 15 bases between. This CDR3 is CASSTPGLGYGYTF. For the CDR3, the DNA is TGTGCCAGCAGTACGCCGGGACTGGGGTATGGCTACACCTTC.

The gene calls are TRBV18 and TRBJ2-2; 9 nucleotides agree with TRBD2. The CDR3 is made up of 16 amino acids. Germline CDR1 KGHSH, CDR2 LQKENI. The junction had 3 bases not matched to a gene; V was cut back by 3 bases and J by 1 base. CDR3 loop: CASSPLLAGNTGELFF. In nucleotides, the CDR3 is TGTGCCAGCTCACCTTTACTAGCGGGGAACACCGGGGAGCTGTTTTTT. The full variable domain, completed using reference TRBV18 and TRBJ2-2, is NAGVMQNPRHLVRRRGQEARLRCSPMKGHSHVYWYRQLPEEGLKFMVYLQKENIIDESGMPKERFSAEFPKEGPSILRIQQVVRGDSAAYFCASSPLLAGNTGELFFGEGSRLTVL.

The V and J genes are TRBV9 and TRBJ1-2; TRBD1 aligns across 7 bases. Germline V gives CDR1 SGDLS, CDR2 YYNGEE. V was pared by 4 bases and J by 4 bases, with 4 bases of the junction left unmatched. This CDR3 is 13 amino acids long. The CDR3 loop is CASSTGQVYGYTF. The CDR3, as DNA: TGTGCCAGCAGCACCGGACAGGTCTATGGCTACACCTTC.

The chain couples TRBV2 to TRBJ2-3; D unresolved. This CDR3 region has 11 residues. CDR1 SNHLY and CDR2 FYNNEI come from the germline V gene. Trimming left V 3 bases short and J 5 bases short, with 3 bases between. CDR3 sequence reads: CASSDRDTQYF. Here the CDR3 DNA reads TGTGCCAGCAGTGACAGAGATACGCAGTATTTT.

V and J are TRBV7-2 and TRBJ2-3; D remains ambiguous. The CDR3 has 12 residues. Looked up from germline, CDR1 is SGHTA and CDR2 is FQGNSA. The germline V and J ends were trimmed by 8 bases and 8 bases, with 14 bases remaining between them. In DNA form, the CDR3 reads TGTGCCAGCGGCGAGGCCCCTAGTACGCAGTATTTT. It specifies CASGEAPSTQYF.

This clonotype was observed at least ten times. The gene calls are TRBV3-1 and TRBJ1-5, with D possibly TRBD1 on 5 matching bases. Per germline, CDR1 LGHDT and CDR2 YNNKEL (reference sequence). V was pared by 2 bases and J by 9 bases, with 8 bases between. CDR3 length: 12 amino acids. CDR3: CASSQQGRPQHF. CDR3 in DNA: TGTGCCAGCAGCCAACAGGGACGGCCCCAGCATTTT.

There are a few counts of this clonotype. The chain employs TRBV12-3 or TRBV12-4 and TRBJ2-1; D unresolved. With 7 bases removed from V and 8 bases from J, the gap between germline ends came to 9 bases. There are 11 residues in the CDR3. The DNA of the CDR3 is TGTGCCAGCACCCCCGGCCATGAGCAGTTCTTC. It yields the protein CASTPGHEQFF.